These 9 T cell receptor beta chains were all obtained from the same sample, sequenced in a study of beta chain features in type 1 diabetes. Expressed TCRB transcripts were sequenced, since all the RNA that had been isolated was reverse transcribed. Libraries were prepared by immunoSEQ multiplex PCR; TCRdb keeps only in-frame clonotypes and omits some of them. The data show roughly 610,000 clones, roughly a sixth seen once. The sequencing input was naive CD4+ T cells from blood. The receptors derive from a man aged 18 to 29 in good health.

The rearrangement links TRBV6-1 to TRBJ1-1, with D unclear. The V gene's germline CDR1 is MNHNS and CDR2 SASEGT. V dropped 6 bases and J dropped 1 base, with 12 bases sitting between them. The CDR3 has 14 amino acids. The CDR3 DNA sequence: TGTGCCAGCAGAGGTGGGCTTGGGAACACTGAAGCTTTCTTT. This gives the protein CASRGGLGNTEAFF.

The sample holds a few counts of this clone. The J gene is TRBJ2-7, the V gene TRBV5-1; the D gene is possibly TRBD1 (5 bases). Trimming took 4 bases from V and 0 from J, leaving 14 bases between them. The germline gives CDR1 SGHRS, CDR2 YFSETQ. There are 15 residues in the CDR3. The CDR3 nucleotides read TGCGCCAGCAGCCTTAGGGGCATTAGCTCCTACGAGCAGTACTTC. Amino acid sequence: CASSLRGISSYEQYF.

This clone has only a few counts. J is TRBJ2-1 and V is TRBV5-1; 8 nucleotides align to TRBD1. CDR1 is SGHRS, CDR2 YFSETQ, per germline. V lost 0 bases and J lost 8; bases outside the gene matches: 7. This CDR3 has 15 residues. CDR3 nucleotide sequence: TGCGCCAGCAGCTTGGCGCAGGGGGCTTCCGATGAGCAGTTCTTC. Protein sequence: CASSLAQGASDEQFF. Looking up the rest from reference TRBV5-1 and TRBJ2-1 gives the full variable domain: KAGVTQTPRYLIKTRGQQVTLSCSPISGHRSVSWYQQTPGQGLQFLFEYFSETQRNKGNFPGRFSGRQFSNSRSEMNVSTLELGDSALYLCASSLAQGASDEQFFGPGTRLTVL.

A few counts support this clone. The chain has TRBV7-6 and TRBJ2-5, with D unclear. In germline, CDR1 is SGHVS, CDR2 FNYEAQ. V was pared by 4 bases and J by 5 bases, with 14 bases between. The CDR3 runs 14 residues. CDR3 residues: CASSSAGAAETQYF. The CDR3 coding sequence is TGTGCCAGCAGCTCAGCAGGTGCCGCCGAGACCCAGTACTTC.

The chain couples TRBV14 to TRBJ2-7; 7 nucleotides match TRBD1. V lost 4 bases and J lost 5; bases outside the gene matches: 5. Germline assignment: CDR1 SGHDN and CDR2 FVKESK. The CDR3 consists of 13 residues. This CDR3 is CASSLDRVNEQYF. CDR3 nucleotides: TGTGCCAGCAGCCTCGACAGGGTAAACGAGCAGTACTTC.

This clone came up a few times. This rearrangement joins TRBV5-1 to TRBJ2-5, with TRBD2 identical over 8 bases. From germline, CDR1 is SGHRS and CDR2 YFSETQ. There are 15 residues in the CDR3. V lost 0 bases to trimming and J lost 2 bases; unmatched junction nucleotides: 3. This chain's CDR3 is CASSLVLAAQETQYF. For the CDR3, the DNA is TGCGCCAGCAGCTTGGTACTAGCGGCGCAAGAGACCCAGTACTTC.

V and J are TRBV18 and TRBJ1-1, with TRBD1 matching 8 bases. CDR1 is KGHSH and CDR2 is LQKENI in the germline V gene. The ends lost 3 bases at V and 3 bases at J; junction bases unmatched: 12. The CDR3 runs 17 residues. CDR3 nucleotides: TGTGCCAGCTCACCCCGGACAGGGAGGGTGGGAGACACTGAAGCTTTCTTT. It is translated as CASSPRTGRVGDTEAFF.

The chain links TRBV7-2 to TRBJ2-7; a possible D gene is TRBD2 (5 bases). Germline CDR1 SGHTA, CDR2 FQGNSA. The CDR3 loop spans 13 amino acids. The V and J ends lost 1 base and 1 base respectively, with 5 bases between them. The CDR3 reads CASSLGRSYEQYF. DNA of the CDR3: TGTGCCAGCAGCTTAGGGAGGTCCTACGAGCAGTACTTC.

V gene TRBV4-1 combines with J gene TRBJ2-3; 8 nucleotides match TRBD1. With 2 bases clipped from V and 5 bases from J, the junction kept 3 bases outside the gene matches. Germline V gene sequence: CDR1 MGHRA, CDR2 YSYEKL. The CDR3 is made up of 14 amino acids. The CDR3 reads CASSQQGAVDTQYF. The DNA of the CDR3 is TGCGCCAGCAGCCAACAGGGGGCGGTAGATACGCAGTATTTT.